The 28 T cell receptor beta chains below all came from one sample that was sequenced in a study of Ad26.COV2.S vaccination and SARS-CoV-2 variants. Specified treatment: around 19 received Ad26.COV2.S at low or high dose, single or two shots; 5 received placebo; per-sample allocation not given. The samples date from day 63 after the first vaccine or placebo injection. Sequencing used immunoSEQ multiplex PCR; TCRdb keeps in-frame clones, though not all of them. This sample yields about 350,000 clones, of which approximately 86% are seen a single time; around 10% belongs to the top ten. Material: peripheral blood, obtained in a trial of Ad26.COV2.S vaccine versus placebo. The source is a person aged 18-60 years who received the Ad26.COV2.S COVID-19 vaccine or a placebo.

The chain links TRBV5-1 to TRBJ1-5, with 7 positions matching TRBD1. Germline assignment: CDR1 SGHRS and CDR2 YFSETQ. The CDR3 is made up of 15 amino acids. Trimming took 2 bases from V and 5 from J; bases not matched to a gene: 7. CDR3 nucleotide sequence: TGCGCCAGCAGCTTACGGCCAGGGGGGGATCAGCCCCAGCATTTT. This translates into CASSLRPGGDQPQHF.

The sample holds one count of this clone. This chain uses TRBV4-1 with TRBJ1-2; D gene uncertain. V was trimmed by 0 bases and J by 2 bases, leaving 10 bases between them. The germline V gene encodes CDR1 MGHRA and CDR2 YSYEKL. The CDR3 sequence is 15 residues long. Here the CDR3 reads CASSQEEERNYGYTF. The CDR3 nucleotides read TGCGCCAGCAGCCAAGAAGAAGAACGAAACTATGGCTACACCTTC.

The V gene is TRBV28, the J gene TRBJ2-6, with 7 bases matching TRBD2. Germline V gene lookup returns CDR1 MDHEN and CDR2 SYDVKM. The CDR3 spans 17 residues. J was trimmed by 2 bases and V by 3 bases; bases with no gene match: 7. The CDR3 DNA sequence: TGTGCCAGCAGTTTTGAGGGAGGGTGGACTGGGGCCAACGTCCTGACTTTC. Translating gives CASSFEGGWTGANVLTF.

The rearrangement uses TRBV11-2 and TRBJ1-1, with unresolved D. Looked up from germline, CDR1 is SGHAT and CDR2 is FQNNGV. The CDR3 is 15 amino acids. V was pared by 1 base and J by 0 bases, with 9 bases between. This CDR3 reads CASSLGGAVNTEAFF. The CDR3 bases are TGTGCCAGCAGCTTAGGGGGAGCGGTGAACACTGAAGCTTTCTTT. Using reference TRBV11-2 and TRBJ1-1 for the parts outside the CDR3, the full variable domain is EAGVAQSPRYKIIEKRQSVAFWCNPISGHATLYWYQQILGQGPKLLIQFQNNGVVDDSQLPKDRFSAERLKGVDSTLKIQPAKLEDSAVYLCASSLGGAVNTEAFFGQGTRLTVV.

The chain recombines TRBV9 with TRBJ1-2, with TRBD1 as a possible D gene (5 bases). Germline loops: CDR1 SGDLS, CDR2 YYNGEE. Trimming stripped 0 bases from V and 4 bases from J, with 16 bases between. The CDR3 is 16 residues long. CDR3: CASSVAGAGSPYGYTF. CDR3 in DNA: TGTGCCAGCAGCGTAGCTGGGGCAGGGAGTCCCTATGGCTACACCTTC.

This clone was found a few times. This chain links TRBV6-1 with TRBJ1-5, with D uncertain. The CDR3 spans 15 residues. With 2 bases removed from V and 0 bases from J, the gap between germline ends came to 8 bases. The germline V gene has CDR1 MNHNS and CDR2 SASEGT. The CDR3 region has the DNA TGTGCCAGCAGTGAATCTCAGAATAGCAATCAGCCCCAGCATTTT. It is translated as CASSESQNSNQPQHF.

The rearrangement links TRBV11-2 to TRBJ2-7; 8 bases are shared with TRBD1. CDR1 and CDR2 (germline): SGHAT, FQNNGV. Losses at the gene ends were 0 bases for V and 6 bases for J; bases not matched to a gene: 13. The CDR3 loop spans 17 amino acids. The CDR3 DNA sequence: TGTGCCAGCAGCTTAGACCTAGACAGGGGAAGGCGCGGCGAGCAGTACTTC. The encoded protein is CASSLDLDRGRRGEQYF. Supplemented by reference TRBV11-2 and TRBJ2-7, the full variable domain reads EAGVAQSPRYKIIEKRQSVAFWCNPISGHATLYWYQQILGQGPKLLIQFQNNGVVDDSQLPKDRFSAERLKGVDSTLKIQPAKLEDSAVYLCASSLDLDRGRRGEQYFGPGTRLTVT.

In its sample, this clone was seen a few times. CDR3 sequence (DNA): TGTGCCAGCAGCTTCTCCCTAGCGCCTACCTACGAGCAGTACTTC. Translated, it gives CASSFSLAPTYEQYF. This chain connects TRBV7-2 to TRBJ2-7, with D possibly TRBD2 on 6 matching bases. The CDR3 extends over 15 amino acids. Trimming removed 3 bases from V and 2 bases from J, with 14 bases in between. Germline V lookup: CDR1 SGHTA, CDR2 FQGNSA.

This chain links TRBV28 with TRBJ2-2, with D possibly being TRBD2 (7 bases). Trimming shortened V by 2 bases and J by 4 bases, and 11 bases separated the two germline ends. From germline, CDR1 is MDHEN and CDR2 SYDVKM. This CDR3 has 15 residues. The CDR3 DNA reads TGTGCCAGCAGTTTAGTTGGGGGGGCCACCGGGGAGCTGTTTTTT. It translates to CASSLVGGATGELFF.

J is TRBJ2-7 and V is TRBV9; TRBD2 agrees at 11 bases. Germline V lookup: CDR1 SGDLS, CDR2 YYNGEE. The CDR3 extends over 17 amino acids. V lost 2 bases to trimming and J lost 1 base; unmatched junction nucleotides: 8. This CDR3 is CASSVATGTSGSYEQYF. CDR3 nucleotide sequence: TGTGCCAGCAGCGTCGCCACCGGGACTAGCGGATCCTACGAGCAGTACTTC.

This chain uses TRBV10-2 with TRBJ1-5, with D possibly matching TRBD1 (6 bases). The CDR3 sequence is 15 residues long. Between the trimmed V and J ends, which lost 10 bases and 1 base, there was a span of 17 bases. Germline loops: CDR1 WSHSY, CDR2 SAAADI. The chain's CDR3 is CATWRGRGSNQPQHF. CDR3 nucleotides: TGCGCCACCTGGAGGGGCAGGGGAAGCAATCAGCCCCAGCATTTT.

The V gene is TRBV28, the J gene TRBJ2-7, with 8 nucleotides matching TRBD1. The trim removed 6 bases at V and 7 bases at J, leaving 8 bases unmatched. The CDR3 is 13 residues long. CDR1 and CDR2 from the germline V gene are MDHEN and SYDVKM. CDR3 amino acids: CASRTQGAREQYF. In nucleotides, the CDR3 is TGTGCCAGCAGGACCCAGGGGGCGAGAGAGCAGTACTTC.

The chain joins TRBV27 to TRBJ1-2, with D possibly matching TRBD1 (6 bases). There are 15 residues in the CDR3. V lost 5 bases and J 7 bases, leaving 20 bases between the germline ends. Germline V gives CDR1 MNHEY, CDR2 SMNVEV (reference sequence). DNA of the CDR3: TGTGCCAGCAGTCCCACCATGGGGGGGCGGGGTGGCTACACCTTC. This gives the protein CASSPTMGGRGGYTF.

As DNA, the CDR3 is TGTGCCAGCACCAAAACAGGGGCTGAAGCTTTCTTT. Protein: CASTKTGAEAFF. The gene calls are TRBV28 and TRBJ1-1, with 7 bases aligning to TRBD1. The germline CDR1 and CDR2 sequences are MDHEN and SYDVKM. Trimming took 7 bases from V and 6 from J; bases not matched to a gene: 5. This CDR3 is built from 12 residues.

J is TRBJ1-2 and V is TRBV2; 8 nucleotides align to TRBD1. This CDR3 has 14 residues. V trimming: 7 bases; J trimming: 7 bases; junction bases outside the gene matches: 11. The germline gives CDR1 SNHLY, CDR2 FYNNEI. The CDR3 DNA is TGTGCCAGCACGCCCCCCCAGGGGGCCTCTGGCTACACCTTC. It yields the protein CASTPPQGASGYTF. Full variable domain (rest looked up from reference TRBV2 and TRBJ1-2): EPEVTQTPSHQVTQMGQEVILRCVPISNHLYFYWYRQILGQKVEFLVSFYNNEISEKSEIFDDQFSVERPDGSNFTLKIRSTKLEDSAMYFCASTPPQGASGYTFGSGTRLTVV.

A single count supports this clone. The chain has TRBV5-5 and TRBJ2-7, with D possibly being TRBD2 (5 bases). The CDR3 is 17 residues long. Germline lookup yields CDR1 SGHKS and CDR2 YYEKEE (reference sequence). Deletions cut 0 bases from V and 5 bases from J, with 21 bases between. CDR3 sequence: CASSLAGSQSHMDEQYF. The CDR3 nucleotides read TGTGCCAGCAGCTTGGCGGGGAGCCAATCTCATATGGACGAGCAGTACTTC.

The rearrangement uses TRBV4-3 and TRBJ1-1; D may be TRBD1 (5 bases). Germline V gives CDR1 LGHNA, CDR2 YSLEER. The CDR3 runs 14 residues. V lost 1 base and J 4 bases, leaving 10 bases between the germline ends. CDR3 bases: TGCGCCAGCAGCCAAGGGGACGGAGGCACTGAAGCTTTCTTT. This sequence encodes CASSQGDGGTEAFF.

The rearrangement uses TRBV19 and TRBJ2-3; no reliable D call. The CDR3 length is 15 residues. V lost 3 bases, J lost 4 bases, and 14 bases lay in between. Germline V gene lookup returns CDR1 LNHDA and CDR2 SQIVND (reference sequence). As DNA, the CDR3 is TGTGCCAGTAGTATTGGTCAGGTCGGCTCAGATACGCAGTATTTT. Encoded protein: CASSIGQVGSDTQYF.

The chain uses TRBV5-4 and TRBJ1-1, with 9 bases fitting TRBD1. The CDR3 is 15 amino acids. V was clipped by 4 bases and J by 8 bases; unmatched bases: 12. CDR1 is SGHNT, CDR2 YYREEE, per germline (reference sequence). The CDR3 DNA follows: TGTGCCAGCAGCCCGGAGGTTGGGGACAGGGAAGAAGCTTTCTTT. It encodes CASSPEVGDREEAFF. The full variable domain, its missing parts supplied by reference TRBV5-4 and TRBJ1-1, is ETGVTQSPTHLIKTRGQQVTLRCSSQSGHNTVSWYQQALGQGPQFIFQYYREEENGRGNFPPRFSGLQFPNYSSELNVNALELDDSALYLCASSPEVGDREEAFFGQGTRLTVV.

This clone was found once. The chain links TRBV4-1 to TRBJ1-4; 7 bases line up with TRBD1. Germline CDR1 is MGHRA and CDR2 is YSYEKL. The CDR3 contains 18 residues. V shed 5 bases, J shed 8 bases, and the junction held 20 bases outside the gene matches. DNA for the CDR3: TGCGCCAGCAGCTCGGATCCCAGGGGGGCCAGGGACCAGGAAAAACTGTTTTTT. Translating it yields CASSSDPRGARDQEKLFF.

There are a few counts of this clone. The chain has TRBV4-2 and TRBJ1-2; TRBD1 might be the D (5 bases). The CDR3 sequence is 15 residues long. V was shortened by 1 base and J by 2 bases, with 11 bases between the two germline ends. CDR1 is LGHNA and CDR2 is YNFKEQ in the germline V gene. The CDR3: CASSQGVGGNYGYTF. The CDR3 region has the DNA TGTGCCAGCAGCCAAGGAGTGGGGGGGAACTATGGCTACACCTTC.

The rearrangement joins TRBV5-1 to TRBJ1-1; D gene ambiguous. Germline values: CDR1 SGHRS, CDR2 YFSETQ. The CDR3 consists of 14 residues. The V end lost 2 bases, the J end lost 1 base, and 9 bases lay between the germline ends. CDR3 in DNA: TGCGCCAGCAGCTTAGGACCCACGAACACTGAAGCTTTCTTT. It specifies CASSLGPTNTEAFF.

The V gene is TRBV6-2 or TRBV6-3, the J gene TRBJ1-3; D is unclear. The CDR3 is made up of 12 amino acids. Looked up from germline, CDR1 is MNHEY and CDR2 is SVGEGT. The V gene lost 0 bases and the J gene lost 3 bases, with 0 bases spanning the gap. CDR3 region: CASSYSGNTIYF. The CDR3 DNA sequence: TGTGCCAGCAGTTACTCTGGAAACACCATATATTTT.

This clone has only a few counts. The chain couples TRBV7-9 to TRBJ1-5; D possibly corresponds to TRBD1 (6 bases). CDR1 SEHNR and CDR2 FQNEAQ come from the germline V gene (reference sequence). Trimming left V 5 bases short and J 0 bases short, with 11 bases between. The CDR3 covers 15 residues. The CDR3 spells CASSEGQNSNQPQHF. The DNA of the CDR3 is TGTGCCAGCAGCGAAGGACAGAATAGCAATCAGCCCCAGCATTTT.

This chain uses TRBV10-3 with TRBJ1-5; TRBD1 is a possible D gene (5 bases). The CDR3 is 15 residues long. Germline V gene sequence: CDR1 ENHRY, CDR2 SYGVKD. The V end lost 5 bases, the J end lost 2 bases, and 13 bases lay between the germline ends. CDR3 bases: TGTGCCATCAGTATGCAGGGTTATGGCAATCAGCCCCAGCATTTT. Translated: CAISMQGYGNQPQHF.

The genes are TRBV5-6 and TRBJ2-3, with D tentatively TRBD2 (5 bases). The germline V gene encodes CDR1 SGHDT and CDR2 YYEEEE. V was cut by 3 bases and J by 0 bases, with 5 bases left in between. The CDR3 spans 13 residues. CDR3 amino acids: CASSSGSTDTQYF. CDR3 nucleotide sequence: TGTGCCAGCAGCTCGGGGAGCACAGATACGCAGTATTTT.

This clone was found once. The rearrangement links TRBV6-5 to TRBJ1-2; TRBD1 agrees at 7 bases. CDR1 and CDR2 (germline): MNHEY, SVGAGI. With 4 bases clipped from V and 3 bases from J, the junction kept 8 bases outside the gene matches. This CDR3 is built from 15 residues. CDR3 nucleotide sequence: TGTGCCAGCAGTTTCCTACAGGGGTCGGACTATGGCTACACCTTC. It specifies CASSFLQGSDYGYTF.

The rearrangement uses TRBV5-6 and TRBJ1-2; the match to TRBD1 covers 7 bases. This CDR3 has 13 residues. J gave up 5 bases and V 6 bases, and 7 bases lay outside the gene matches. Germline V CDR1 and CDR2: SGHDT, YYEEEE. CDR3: CASIPQGGYGYTF. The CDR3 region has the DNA TGTGCCAGCATACCCCAGGGGGGGTATGGCTACACCTTC.